These 7 T cell receptor beta chains were all obtained from the same sample, sequenced in a study of cytomegalovirus exposure and HLA in healthy donors. TCRdb keeps only in-frame clones here, not all; method: immunoSEQ multiplex PCR. The table has a few hundred thousand clones, approximately 90% seen once; the top ten hold approximately 0.8%. Sample: PBMCs. Receptors originate from a woman aged 18-29 years in good health and CMV-seronegative.

This chain connects TRBV27 to TRBJ2-1; D perhaps matches TRBD2 (5 bases). V lost 4 bases and J lost 2, with 15 bases in between. The CDR3 loop spans 16 amino acids. The germline CDR1 and CDR2 sequences are MNHEY and SMNVEV (reference sequence). The CDR3 DNA reads as TGTGCCAGCAGTTCCCTGTCTAGCCCTCCCTACAATGAGCAGTTCTTC. This codes for CASSSLSSPPYNEQFF.

The chain has TRBV10-2 and TRBJ1-4; TRBD1 matches at 10 bases. The CDR3 is 20 amino acids. Trimming removed 8 bases from V and 7 bases from J; junction bases left unmatched: 25. Germline V gene lookup returns CDR1 WSHSY and CDR2 SAAADI. Here the CDR3 DNA reads TGCGCCAGCCAGGGAGGTAGGGGACAGGGGATCGAAGAAGGGAGTGAAAAACTGTTTTTT. Translating it yields CASQGGRGQGIEEGSEKLFF.

This chain links TRBV5-1 with TRBJ2-4; 9 bases are shared with TRBD1. With 6 bases clipped from V and 7 bases from J, the junction kept 8 bases outside the gene matches. The CDR3 runs to 14 residues. Germline CDR1 SGHRS, CDR2 YFSETQ. The CDR3 bases are TGCGCCAGCACCCCCGGACAGGGGTGGAACATTCAGTACTTC. Its translation is CASTPGQGWNIQYF.

This sequence joins TRBV5-6 and TRBJ1-2; unclear D gene. The CDR3 is made up of 12 amino acids. The germline V gene encodes CDR1 SGHDT and CDR2 YYEEEE. Trimming cost V 0 bases and J 5 bases, with 5 bases left between them. CDR3 nucleotide sequence: TGTGCCAGCAGCTTGGTAGAGTATGGCTACACCTTC. Its protein is CASSLVEYGYTF.

Only a few counts were recorded for this clone. J is TRBJ1-2 and V is TRBV7-9; D is unresolved. V was cut by 1 base and J by 4 bases, with 7 bases left in between. The CDR3 is made up of 13 amino acids. Germline CDR1 and CDR2: SEHNR and FQNEAQ (reference sequence). The CDR3 spells CASSLEYVYGYTF. The CDR3 region has the DNA TGTGCCAGCAGCTTAGAATATGTCTATGGCTACACCTTC.

J is TRBJ2-1 and V is TRBV28; D perhaps matches TRBD2 (5 bases). The V gene's germline CDR1 is MDHEN and CDR2 SYDVKM. Trimming took off 2 bases at V and 10 bases at J, with 6 bases between the two ends. CDR3 length: 11 residues. CDR3 sequence: CASSLRLEQFF. Written as DNA, the CDR3 is TGTGCCAGCAGTTTACGACTAGAGCAGTTCTTC.

This clone appeared a few times. J is TRBJ2-7 and V is TRBV6-5; D gene ambiguous. Germline V gives CDR1 MNHEY, CDR2 SVGAGI. The V gene lost 0 bases and the J gene lost 3 bases, with 9 bases spanning the gap. This CDR3 contains 14 residues. CDR3 loop: CASSYSNTDYEQYF. CDR3 sequence (DNA): TGTGCCAGCAGTTACTCGAACACAGACTACGAGCAGTACTTC.